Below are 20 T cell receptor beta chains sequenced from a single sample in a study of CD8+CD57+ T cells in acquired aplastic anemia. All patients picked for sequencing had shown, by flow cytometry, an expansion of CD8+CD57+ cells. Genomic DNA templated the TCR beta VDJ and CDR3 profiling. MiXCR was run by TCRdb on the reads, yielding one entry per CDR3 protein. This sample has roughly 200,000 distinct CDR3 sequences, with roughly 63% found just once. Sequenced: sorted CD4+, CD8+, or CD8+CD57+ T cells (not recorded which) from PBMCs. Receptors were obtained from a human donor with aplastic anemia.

CDR3 protein: CASSWGDEKLFF. CDR3 DNA: TGTGCCAGCAGCTGGGGAGATGAAAAACTGTTTTTT. The genes are TRBV7-8 and TRBJ1-4; no reliable D call. The CDR3 has 12 amino acids. V lost 4 bases to trimming and J lost 6 bases, with 6 bases between them. Germline values: CDR1 SGHVS, CDR2 FQNEAQ.

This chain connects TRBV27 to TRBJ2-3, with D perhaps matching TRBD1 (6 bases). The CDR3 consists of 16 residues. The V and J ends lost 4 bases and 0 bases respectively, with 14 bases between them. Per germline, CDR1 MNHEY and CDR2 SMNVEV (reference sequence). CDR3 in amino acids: CASSSRGQGSTDTQYF. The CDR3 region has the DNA TGTGCCAGCAGTTCCCGAGGGCAGGGGAGCACAGATACGCAGTATTTT.

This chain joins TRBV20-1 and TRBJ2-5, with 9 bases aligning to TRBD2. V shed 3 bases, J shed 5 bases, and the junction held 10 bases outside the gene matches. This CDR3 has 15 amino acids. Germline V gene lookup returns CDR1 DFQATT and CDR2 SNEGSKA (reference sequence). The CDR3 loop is CSARVLAGVGETQYF. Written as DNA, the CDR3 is TGCAGTGCTAGGGTTTTAGCGGGAGTGGGTGAGACCCAGTACTTC.

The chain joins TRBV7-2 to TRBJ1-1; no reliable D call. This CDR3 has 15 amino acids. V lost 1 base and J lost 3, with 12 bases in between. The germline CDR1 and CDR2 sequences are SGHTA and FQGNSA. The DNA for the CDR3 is TGTGCCAGCAGCTTAGTACCGGGAGGAGACACTGAAGCTTTCTTT. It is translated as CASSLVPGGDTEAFF. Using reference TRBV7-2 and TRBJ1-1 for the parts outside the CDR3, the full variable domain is GAGVSQSPSNKVTEKGKDVELRCDPISGHTALYWYRQSLGQGLEFLIYFQGNSAPDKSGLPSDRFSAERTGGSVSTLTIQRTQQEDSAVYLCASSLVPGGDTEAFFGQGTRLTVV.

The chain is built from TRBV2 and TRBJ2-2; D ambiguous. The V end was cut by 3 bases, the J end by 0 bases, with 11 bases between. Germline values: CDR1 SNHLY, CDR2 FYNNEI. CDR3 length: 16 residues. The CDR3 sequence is CASSDQQRPNTGELFF. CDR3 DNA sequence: TGTGCCAGCAGTGACCAACAGAGACCGAACACCGGGGAGCTGTTTTTT.

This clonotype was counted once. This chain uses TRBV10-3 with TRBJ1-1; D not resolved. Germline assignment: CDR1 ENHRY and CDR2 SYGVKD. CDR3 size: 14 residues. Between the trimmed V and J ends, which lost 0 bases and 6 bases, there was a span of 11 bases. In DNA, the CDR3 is TGTGCCATCAGTGAGTCGCCCGGGATCGCTGAAGCTTTCTTT. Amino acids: CAISESPGIAEAFF.

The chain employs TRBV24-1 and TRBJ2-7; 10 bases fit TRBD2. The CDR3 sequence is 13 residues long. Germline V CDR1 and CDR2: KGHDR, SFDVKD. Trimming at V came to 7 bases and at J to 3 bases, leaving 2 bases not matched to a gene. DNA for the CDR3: TGTGCCACCAGAGCTAGCGGGAGCTACGAGCAGTACTTC. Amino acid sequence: CATRASGSYEQYF.

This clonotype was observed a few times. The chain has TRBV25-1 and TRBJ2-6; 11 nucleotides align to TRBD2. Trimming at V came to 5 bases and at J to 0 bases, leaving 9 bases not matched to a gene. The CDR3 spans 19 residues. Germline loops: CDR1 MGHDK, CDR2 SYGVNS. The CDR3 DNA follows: TGTGCCAGCAGTAGAACACTAGCGGGAGTTAGCTCTGGGGCCAACGTCCTGACTTTC. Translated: CASSRTLAGVSSGANVLTF.

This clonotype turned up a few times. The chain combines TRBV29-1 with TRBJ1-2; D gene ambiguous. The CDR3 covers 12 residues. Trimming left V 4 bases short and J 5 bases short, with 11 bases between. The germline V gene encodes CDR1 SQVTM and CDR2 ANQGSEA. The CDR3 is CSVAIPSYGYTF. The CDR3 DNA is TGCAGCGTTGCTATACCGAGTTATGGCTACACCTTC.

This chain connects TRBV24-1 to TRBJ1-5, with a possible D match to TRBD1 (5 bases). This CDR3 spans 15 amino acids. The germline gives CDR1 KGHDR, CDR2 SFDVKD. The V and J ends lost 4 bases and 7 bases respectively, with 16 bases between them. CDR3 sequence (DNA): TGTGCCACCAGTGACCGCGGGGCGGGGAACCAGCCCCAGCATTTT. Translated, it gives CATSDRGAGNQPQHF.

CDR3: CASSNGMVDEQFF. CDR3 in DNA: TGTGCCAGTAGTAATGGGATGGTAGATGAGCAGTTCTTC. V is TRBV19 and J is TRBJ2-1; D gene unclear. V was shortened by 4 bases and J by 8 bases, with 12 bases between the two germline ends. Germline CDR1 and CDR2: LNHDA and SQIVND (reference sequence). The CDR3 totals 13 residues.

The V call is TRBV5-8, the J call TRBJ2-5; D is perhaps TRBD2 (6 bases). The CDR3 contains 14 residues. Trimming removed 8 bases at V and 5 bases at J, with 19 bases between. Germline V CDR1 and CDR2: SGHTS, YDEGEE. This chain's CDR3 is CASSAGTRGETQYF. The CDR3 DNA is TGTGCCAGTAGTGCTGGAACCCGGGGGGAGACCCAGTACTTC.

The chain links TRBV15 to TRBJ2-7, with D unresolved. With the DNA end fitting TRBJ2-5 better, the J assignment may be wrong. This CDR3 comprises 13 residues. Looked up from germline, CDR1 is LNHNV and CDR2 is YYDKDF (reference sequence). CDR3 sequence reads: CATSRDRTETQYF. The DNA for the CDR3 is TGTGCCACCAGCAGAGATCGAACGGAGACCCAGTACTTC.

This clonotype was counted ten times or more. In nucleotides, the CDR3 is TGCAGCGTTGAAGATGCCGGGACAGGGGCCTATGGCTACACCTTC. It translates to CSVEDAGTGAYGYTF. The rearrangement links TRBV29-1 to TRBJ1-2, with 10 positions matching TRBD1. The CDR3 contains 15 residues. Looked up from germline, CDR1 is SQVTM and CDR2 is ANQGSEA. V shed 0 bases, J shed 4 bases, and the junction held 5 bases outside the gene matches.

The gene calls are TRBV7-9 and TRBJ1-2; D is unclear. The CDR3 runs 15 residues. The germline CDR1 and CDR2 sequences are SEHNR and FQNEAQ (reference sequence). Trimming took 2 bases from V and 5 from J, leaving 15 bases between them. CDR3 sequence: CASSLYETSTYGYTF. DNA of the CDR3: TGTGCCAGCAGCTTATACGAGACATCAACTTATGGCTACACCTTC.

The CDR3 nucleotides read TGCAGTGCTAGGGAGCCAGAGGGGCAGTTCTTC. It translates to CSAREPEGQFF. The chain uses TRBV20-1 and TRBJ2-1; D may be TRBD2 (5 bases). Germline lookup yields CDR1 DFQATT and CDR2 SNEGSKA (reference sequence). This CDR3 has 11 amino acids. V dropped 3 bases and J dropped 12 bases, with 12 bases sitting between them.

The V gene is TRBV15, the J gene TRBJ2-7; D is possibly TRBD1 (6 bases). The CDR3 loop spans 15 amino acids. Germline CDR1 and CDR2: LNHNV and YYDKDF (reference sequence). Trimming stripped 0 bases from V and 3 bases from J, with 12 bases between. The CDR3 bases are TGTGCCACCAGCAGAGACAGGGGTGGGGGCTACGAGCAGTACTTC. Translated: CATSRDRGGGYEQYF.

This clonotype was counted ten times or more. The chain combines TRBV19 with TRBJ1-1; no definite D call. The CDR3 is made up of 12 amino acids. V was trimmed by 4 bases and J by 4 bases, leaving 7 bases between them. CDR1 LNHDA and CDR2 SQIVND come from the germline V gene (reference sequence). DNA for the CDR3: TGTGCCAGTAGTACAGGTATCACTGAAGCTTTCTTT. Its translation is CASSTGITEAFF. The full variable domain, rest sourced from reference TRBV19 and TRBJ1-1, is DGGITQSPKYLFRKEGQNVTLSCEQNLNHDAMYWYRQDPGQGLRLIYYSQIVNDFQKGDIAEGYSVSREKKESFPLTVTSAQKNPTAFYLCASSTGITEAFFGQGTRLTVV.

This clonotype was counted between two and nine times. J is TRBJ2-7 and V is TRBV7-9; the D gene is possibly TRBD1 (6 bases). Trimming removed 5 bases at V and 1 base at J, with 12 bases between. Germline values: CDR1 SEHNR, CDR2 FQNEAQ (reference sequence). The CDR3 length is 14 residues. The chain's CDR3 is CASSNRGSSYEQYF. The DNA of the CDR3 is TGTGCCAGCAGCAATAGGGGGAGTTCCTACGAGCAGTACTTC. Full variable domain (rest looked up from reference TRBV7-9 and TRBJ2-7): DTGVSQNPRHKITKRGQNVTFRCDPISEHNRLYWYRQTLGQGPEFLTYFQNEAQLEKSRLLSDRFSAERPKGSFSTLEIQRTEQGDSAMYLCASSNRGSSYEQYFGPGTRLTVT.

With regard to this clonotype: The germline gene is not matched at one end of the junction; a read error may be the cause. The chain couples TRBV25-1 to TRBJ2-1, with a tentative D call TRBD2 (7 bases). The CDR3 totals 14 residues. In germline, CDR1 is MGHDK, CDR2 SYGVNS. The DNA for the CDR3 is TGTGCCAGCAGTGCCGCGGGGGCCTACAATGACCAGTTCTTC. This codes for CASSAAGAYNDQFF.